One and the same sample provided the 30 T cell receptor beta chains below, sequenced in a study of OX40 agonist ivuxolimab in advanced cancers. The table came from immunoSEQ multiplex PCR; TCRdb's copy has only in-frame clones and leaves some out. The table has tens of thousands of clones, approximately 88% seen once. Sequenced here: CD4+ or CD8+ T cells sorted from blood, sampled in a trial of the OX40 agonist ivuxolimab. Source of these receptors: an adult with an advanced solid tumor such as melanoma, head and neck, liver or kidney cancer.

This clone appeared a few times. V usage is TRBV11-2 and J usage is TRBJ1-1; 9 bases map to TRBD1. Trimming at V came to 5 bases and at J to 1 base, leaving 5 bases not matched to a gene. The CDR3 sequence is 15 residues long. The germline gives CDR1 SGHAT, CDR2 FQNNGV. The CDR3 DNA sequence: TGTGCCAGCAGCCACGAGACAGGGGGGAACACTGAAGCTTTCTTT. Its protein product is CASSHETGGNTEAFF. Filled out from reference TRBV11-2 and TRBJ1-1, the complete variable domain reads EAGVAQSPRYKIIEKRQSVAFWCNPISGHATLYWYQQILGQGPKLLIQFQNNGVVDDSQLPKDRFSAERLKGVDSTLKIQPAKLEDSAVYLCASSHETGGNTEAFFGQGTRLTVV.

The chain combines TRBV6-6 with TRBJ1-1, with TRBD1 matching over 8 bases. The V gene end was trimmed by 7 bases and the J gene end by 4 bases; junction bases not matched to a gene: 5. The CDR3 is made up of 13 amino acids. Germline V CDR1 and CDR2: MNHNY, SVGAGI (reference sequence). The DNA for the CDR3 is TGTGCCAGCAACCAGGGGGCGGTCACTGAAGCTTTCTTT. As protein: CASNQGAVTEAFF.

V gene TRBV30 combines with J gene TRBJ2-3; no reliable D call. The V and J ends lost 0 bases and 2 bases respectively, with 9 bases between them. The CDR3 totals 14 residues. Germline V lookup: CDR1 GTSNPN, CDR2 SVGIG (reference sequence). CDR3 nucleotides: TGTGCCTGGAGTGTAAAGTGGAACACAGATACGCAGTATTTT. Amino acid sequence: CAWSVKWNTDTQYF.

CDR3 nucleotides: TGTGCCAGCAGCTTAGGGACAGAGCCGACAGATACGCAGTATTTT. This codes for CASSLGTEPTDTQYF. The chain is built from TRBV7-6 and TRBJ2-3, with D perhaps matching TRBD1 (6 bases). The CDR3 loop spans 15 amino acids. Germline loops: CDR1 SGHVS, CDR2 FNYEAQ. V lost 1 base and J 3 bases, leaving 11 bases between the germline ends.

With regard to this clone: Other DNA sequences in this specimen translate into the identical CDR3. The chain carries TRBV9 and TRBJ1-2; D gene unclear. The CDR3 has 13 amino acids. The germline CDR1 and CDR2 sequences are SGDLS and YYNGEE. The V end lost 4 bases, the J end lost 5 bases, and 12 bases lay between the germline ends. The CDR3 here is CASSPDREYGYTF. CDR3 bases: TGTGCCAGCAGCCCCGACCGGGAGTATGGCTACACCTTC.

The CDR3, as DNA: TGTGCCAGCAGTGAAATGCCGACCGGGGAGCTGTTTTTT. Protein: CASSEMPTGELFF. The chain couples TRBV2 to TRBJ2-2; unclear D gene. V lost 2 bases to trimming and J lost 5 bases, with 6 bases between them. This CDR3 contains 13 residues. CDR1 and CDR2 from the germline V gene are SNHLY and FYNNEI.

This clone has more than one count but fewer than ten. CDR3 sequence: CASSFGRSSYNEQFF. The CDR3 nucleotides read TGTGCCAGCAGCTTTGGCAGGAGCTCCTACAATGAGCAGTTCTTC. The gene calls are TRBV7-3 and TRBJ2-1; D unclear. Germline lookup yields CDR1 SGHTA and CDR2 FQGTGA. V lost 3 bases to trimming and J lost 0 bases, with 9 bases between them. This CDR3 region has 15 residues.

This chain connects TRBV28 to TRBJ2-5; D could derive from TRBD1 or TRBD2 (5 bases each). Trimming took 8 bases from V and 0 from J, leaving 25 bases between them. The CDR3 has 18 amino acids. The V gene's germline CDR1 is MDHEN and CDR2 SYDVKM. CDR3: CASGVRAWPGRNQETQYF. The CDR3, as DNA: TGTGCCAGCGGTGTTCGGGCATGGCCGGGACGGAACCAAGAGACCCAGTACTTC.

Concerning this clone: The junction does not match germline at one end; this may be a read error. The rearrangement links TRBV6-5 to TRBJ2-3; D is unclear. Germline CDR1 is MNHEY and CDR2 is SVGAGI. The CDR3 extends over 13 amino acids. CDR3 in amino acids: CASGPDGTDTQYF. The CDR3 DNA sequence: TGTGCCAGCGGACCGGATGGCACCGATACGCAGTATTTT.

The chain recombines TRBV6-5 with TRBJ2-1, with TRBD2 matching over 13 bases. The CDR3 totals 15 residues. CDR1 MNHEY and CDR2 SVGAGI come from the germline V gene. V trimming: 2 bases; J trimming: 9 bases; junction bases outside the gene matches: 4. The CDR3 loop reads CASSYGTSGEGEQFF. The CDR3 nucleotides are TGTGCCAGCAGTTACGGGACTAGCGGGGAGGGTGAGCAGTTCTTC.

This chain connects TRBV9 to TRBJ1-5, with 7 nucleotides matching TRBD1. Germline CDR1 reads SGDLS; CDR2 reads YYNGEE. This CDR3 region has 15 residues. The V gene end was trimmed by 2 bases and the J gene end by 7 bases; junction bases not matched to a gene: 9. The CDR3 spells CASSVYRGVEQPQHF. CDR3 DNA sequence: TGTGCCAGCAGCGTTTACAGGGGCGTTGAGCAGCCCCAGCATTTT.

The chain uses TRBV10-3 and TRBJ2-2; 10 nucleotides line up with TRBD1. CDR1 is ENHRY, CDR2 SYGVKD, per germline. Germline trimming cut 6 bases from V and 5 bases from J; bases unmatched to any gene: 0. The CDR3 is 13 amino acids. This CDR3 is CAIRDRGTGELFF. In DNA form, the CDR3 reads TGTGCCATCAGGGACAGGGGGACCGGGGAGCTGTTTTTT.

The chain uses TRBV30 and TRBJ2-1; no definite D call. The CDR3 loop spans 12 amino acids. Trimming left V 1 base short and J 5 bases short, with 6 bases between. The germline gives CDR1 GTSNPN, CDR2 SVGIG (reference sequence). The CDR3 protein is CAWSDNDNEQFF. CDR3 bases: TGTGCCTGGAGTGATAACGACAATGAGCAGTTCTTC.

V and J are TRBV2 and TRBJ1-1; tentatively, D is TRBD1 (5 bases). The CDR3 covers 13 residues. V dropped 6 bases and J dropped 1 base, with 9 bases sitting between them. Germline V gene lookup returns CDR1 SNHLY and CDR2 FYNNEI. CDR3 sequence reads: CASRRGPNTEAFF. In DNA, the CDR3 is TGTGCCAGCAGGAGGGGTCCGAACACTGAAGCTTTCTTT.

The gene calls are TRBV7-2 and TRBJ2-7; D tentatively fits TRBD1 or TRBD2 (5 bases each). The V end lost 0 bases, the J end lost 2 bases, and 8 bases lay between the germline ends. CDR1 and CDR2 from the germline V gene are SGHTA and FQGNSA. The CDR3 covers 14 residues. The CDR3 coding sequence is TGTGCCAGCAGCTTAGCTCGGGACCCCTACGAGCAGTACGTC. As protein: CASSLARDPYEQYV.

The chain employs TRBV7-2 and TRBJ2-2, with TRBD1 identical over 7 bases. V shed 11 bases, J shed 1 base, and the junction held 10 bases outside the gene matches. CDR1 SGHTA and CDR2 FQGNSA come from the germline V gene. CDR3 length equals 15 residues. This CDR3 is CAHQGQGENTGELFF. The CDR3 DNA reads as TGTGCCCACCAGGGGCAGGGGGAGAACACCGGGGAGCTGTTTTTT.

The CDR3 DNA reads TGTGCCAGCACTGGAACCCGGAAAGCTTTCTTT. It is translated as CASTGTRKAFF. V gene TRBV28 combines with J gene TRBJ1-1; D gene ambiguous. Deletions cut 7 bases from V and 9 bases from J, with 12 bases between. CDR1 and CDR2 (germline): MDHEN, SYDVKM. The CDR3 is made up of 11 amino acids.

The genes are TRBV15 and TRBJ2-5; possibly TRBD1 for D (6 bases). Trimming took 5 bases from V and 3 from J, leaving 19 bases between them. This CDR3 comprises 16 residues. The V gene's germline CDR1 is LNHNV and CDR2 YYDKDF (reference sequence). The DNA for the CDR3 is TGTGCCACCAGCGGGGATTTCCGGGACAAAAAAGAGACCCAGTACTTC. Encoded protein: CATSGDFRDKKETQYF. Full variable domain (missing parts from reference TRBV15 and TRBJ2-5): DAMVIQNPRYQVTQFGKPVTLSCSQTLNHNVMYWYQQKSSQAPKLLFHYYDKDFNNEADTPDNFQSRRPNTSFCFLDIRSPGLGDTAMYLCATSGDFRDKKETQYFGPGTRLLVL.

This clone appeared once. The chain is built from TRBV2 and TRBJ2-7; D unclear. V gave up 0 bases and J gave up 0 bases, with 18 bases separating them. The CDR3 contains 18 residues. The germline V gene encodes CDR1 SNHLY and CDR2 FYNNEI. As DNA, the CDR3 is TGTGCCAGCAGTGAAGCGCTTCCAACCCCACAAAGCTCCTACGAGCAGTACTTC. Protein: CASSEALPTPQSSYEQYF.

The chain recombines TRBV5-5 with TRBJ2-5; D is perhaps TRBD1 (5 bases). Germline values: CDR1 SGHKS, CDR2 YYEKEE (reference sequence). V lost 3 bases, J lost 3 bases, and 15 bases lay in between. CDR3 length: 15 amino acids. CDR3 loop: CASSSRWEGEETQYF. The CDR3 coding sequence is TGTGCCAGCAGCTCCCGGTGGGAAGGGGAAGAGACCCAGTACTTC. Filled out from reference TRBV5-5 and TRBJ2-5, the complete variable domain reads DAGVTQSPTHLIKTRGQQVTLRCSPISGHKSVSWYQQVLGQGPQFIFQYYEKEERGRGNFPDRFSARQFPNYSSELNVNALLLGDSALYLCASSSRWEGEETQYFGPGTRLLVL.

The chain links TRBV6-1 to TRBJ1-5; D is perhaps TRBD1 (6 bases). Trimming left V 10 bases short and J 4 bases short, with 17 bases between. The CDR3 sequence is 14 residues long. From germline, CDR1 is MNHNS and CDR2 SASEGT. CDR3 coding DNA: TGTGCCATCGGGGGCCGGCGCCCTAATCAGCCCCAGCATTTT. This codes for CAIGGRRPNQPQHF.

The chain employs TRBV7-2 and TRBJ2-3; 11 bases agree with TRBD2. The germline V gene encodes CDR1 SGHTA and CDR2 FQGNSA. The CDR3 sequence is 17 residues long. Trimming removed 2 bases from V and 0 bases from J; junction bases left unmatched: 4. CDR3 sequence: CASSLRLAGISTDTQYF. The CDR3 DNA reads as TGTGCCAGCAGCTTACGACTAGCGGGGATTAGCACAGATACGCAGTATTTT.

The chain has TRBV2 and TRBJ2-1; 7 positions agree with TRBD2. The CDR3 is made up of 15 amino acids. V gave up 5 bases and J gave up 5 bases; unmatched junction bases: 9. The germline CDR1 and CDR2 sequences are SNHLY and FYNNEI. The CDR3 nucleotides are TGTGCCAGCAGTACCCTGGCGGGGGTTCACAATGAGCAGTTCTTC. Translation: CASSTLAGVHNEQFF.

The table lists this clone with a count of one. The CDR3: CASSLLPGGPHF. The CDR3 nucleotides read TGTGCCAGCAGTTTACTCCCGGGGGGTCCCCACTTT. The chain links TRBV28 to TRBJ1-6; TRBD1 is a possible D gene (5 bases). Germline V gives CDR1 MDHEN, CDR2 SYDVKM. This CDR3 contains 12 residues. Between the trimmed V and J ends, which lost 2 bases and 18 bases, there was a span of 14 bases.

The V and J genes are TRBV27 and TRBJ2-7, with TRBD1 identical over 8 bases. The CDR3 has 15 amino acids. Germline values: CDR1 MNHEY, CDR2 SMNVEV (reference sequence). V was pared by 0 bases and J by 2 bases, with 3 bases of the junction left unmatched. The CDR3 here is CASSLSGQGAYEQYF. The CDR3 DNA reads TGTGCCAGCAGTTTATCAGGACAGGGCGCCTACGAGCAGTACTTC.

This chain uses TRBV27 with TRBJ1-3, with TRBD1 as a possible D gene (6 bases). Trimming shortened V by 4 bases and J by 0 bases, and 16 bases separated the two germline ends. The CDR3 is 17 residues long. CDR1 is MNHEY, CDR2 SMNVEV, per germline (reference sequence). CDR3 amino acids: CASSSAQGLGSGNTIYF. The CDR3, as DNA: TGTGCCAGCAGTTCCGCCCAGGGGTTAGGCTCTGGAAACACCATATATTTT.

V usage is TRBV11-2 and J usage is TRBJ1-6; D is undetermined. Germline V gives CDR1 SGHAT, CDR2 FQNNGV. The germline V and J ends were trimmed by 7 bases and 4 bases, with 5 bases remaining between them. The CDR3 is 12 amino acids. CDR3 sequence (DNA): TGTGCCAGCAAGCTTTATAATTCACCCCTCCACTTT. Translation: CASKLYNSPLHF. The full variable domain, rest sourced from reference TRBV11-2 and TRBJ1-6, is EAGVAQSPRYKIIEKRQSVAFWCNPISGHATLYWYQQILGQGPKLLIQFQNNGVVDDSQLPKDRFSAERLKGVDSTLKIQPAKLEDSAVYLCASKLYNSPLHFGNGTRLTVT.

The chain employs TRBV7-3 and TRBJ2-1; 9 positions match TRBD2. CDR1 SGHTA and CDR2 FQGTGA come from the germline V gene. J was trimmed by 8 bases and V by 5 bases; bases with no gene match: 7. The CDR3 loop spans 14 amino acids. DNA of the CDR3: TGTGCCAGCAGCCAAGGACTAGCGTGGGATGAGCAGTTCTTC. It specifies CASSQGLAWDEQFF.

The rearrangement links TRBV6-1 to TRBJ2-7; D remains ambiguous. There are 13 residues in the CDR3. Between the trimmed V and J ends, which lost 6 bases and 0 bases, there was a span of 9 bases. From germline, CDR1 is MNHNS and CDR2 SASEGT. The CDR3 nucleotides read TGTGCCAGCAGCGGAGACACCTCCTACGAGCAGTACTTC. This translates into CASSGDTSYEQYF.

This chain links TRBV6-5 with TRBJ1-6, with D perhaps matching TRBD1 (6 bases). Trimming removed 2 bases at V and 9 bases at J, with 14 bases between. The CDR3 extends over 15 amino acids. CDR1 MNHEY and CDR2 SVGAGI come from the germline V gene. The CDR3 is CASSYSRRGGSPLHF. CDR3 in DNA: TGTGCCAGCAGTTACAGTCGCAGGGGTGGTTCACCCCTCCACTTT.